One TCR beta chain is described in this entry. Data came from immunoSEQ multiplex PCR; TCRdb stores just in-frame clones and leaves some out. Among 77,000 or so clones listed, about 90% were seen once. This entry is derived from a study of OX40 agonist ivuxolimab in advanced cancers. About the research overall: Of mixed ages from about 23 to 79 and averaging roughly 66 years, the group was roughly 83% male. The eligibility criteria allowed prior anti-PD-1, anti-PD-L1 or anti-CTLA-4 therapy, and under 50% had some.

The CDR3 runs 15 residues. V dropped 3 bases and J dropped 6 bases, with 14 bases sitting between them. CDR1 is SGHAT, CDR2 FQNNGV, per germline. This sample comprised CD4+ or CD8+ T cells sorted from blood, obtained in a trial of the OX40 agonist ivuxolimab. The chain employs TRBV11-2 and TRBJ2-2; the D gene is possibly TRBD1 (6 bases). This receptor was identified in an adult with an advanced solid tumor such as melanoma, head and neck, liver or kidney cancer. CDR3: CASSFLQGYPGELFF. The CDR3, as DNA: TGTGCCAGCAGCTTCCTACAGGGTTACCCCGGGGAGCTGTTTTTT.